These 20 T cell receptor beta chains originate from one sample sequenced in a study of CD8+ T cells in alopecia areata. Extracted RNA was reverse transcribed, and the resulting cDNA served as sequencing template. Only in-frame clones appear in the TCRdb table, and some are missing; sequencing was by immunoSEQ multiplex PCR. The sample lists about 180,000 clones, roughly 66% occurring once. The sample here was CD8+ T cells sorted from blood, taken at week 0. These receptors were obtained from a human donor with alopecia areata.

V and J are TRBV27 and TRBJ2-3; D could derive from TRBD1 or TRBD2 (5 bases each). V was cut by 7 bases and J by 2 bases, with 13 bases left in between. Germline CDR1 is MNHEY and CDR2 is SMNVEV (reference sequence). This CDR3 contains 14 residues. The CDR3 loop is CASTTGGFTDTQYF. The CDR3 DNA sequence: TGTGCCAGCACCACAGGAGGATTCACAGATACGCAGTATTTT.

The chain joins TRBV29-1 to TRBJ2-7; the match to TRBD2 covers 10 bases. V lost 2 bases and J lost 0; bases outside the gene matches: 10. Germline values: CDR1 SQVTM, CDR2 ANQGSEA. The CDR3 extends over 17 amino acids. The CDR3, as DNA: TGCAGCGTTGAACTTCGGGCGGCTAGCGGGAGCTCCTACGAGCAGTACTTC. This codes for CSVELRAASGSSYEQYF.

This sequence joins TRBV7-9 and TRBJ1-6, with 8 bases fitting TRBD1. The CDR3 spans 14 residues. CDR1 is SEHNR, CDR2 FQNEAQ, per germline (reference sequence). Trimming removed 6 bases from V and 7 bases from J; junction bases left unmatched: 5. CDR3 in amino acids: CASSQDRENSPLHF. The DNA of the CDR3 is TGTGCCAGCAGTCAGGACAGGGAAAATTCACCCCTCCACTTT.

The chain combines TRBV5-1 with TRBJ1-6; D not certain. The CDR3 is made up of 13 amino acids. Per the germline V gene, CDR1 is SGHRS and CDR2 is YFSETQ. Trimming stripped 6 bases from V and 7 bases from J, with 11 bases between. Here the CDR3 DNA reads TGCGCCAGCAAGTCCGACGCCAATTCACCCCTCCACTTT. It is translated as CASKSDANSPLHF.

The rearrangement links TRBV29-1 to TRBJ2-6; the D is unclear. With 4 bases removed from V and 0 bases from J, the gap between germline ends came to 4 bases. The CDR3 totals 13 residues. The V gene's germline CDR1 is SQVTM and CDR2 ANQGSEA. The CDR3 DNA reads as TGCAGCGTTGTTAACTCTGGGGCCAACGTCCTGACTTTC. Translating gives CSVVNSGANVLTF.

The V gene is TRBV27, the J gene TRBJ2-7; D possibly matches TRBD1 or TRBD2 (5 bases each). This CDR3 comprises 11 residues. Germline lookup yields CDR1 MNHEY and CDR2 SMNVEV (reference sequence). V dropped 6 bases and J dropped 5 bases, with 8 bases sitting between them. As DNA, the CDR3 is TGTGCCAGCAGGGGGGTCGACGAGCAGTACTTC. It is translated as CASRGVDEQYF.

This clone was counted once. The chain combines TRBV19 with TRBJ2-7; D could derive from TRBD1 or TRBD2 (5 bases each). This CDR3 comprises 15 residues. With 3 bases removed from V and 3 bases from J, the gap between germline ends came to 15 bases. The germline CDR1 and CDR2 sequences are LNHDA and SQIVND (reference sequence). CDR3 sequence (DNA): TGTGCCAGTAGTATCGGGACGGCCGTTTACTACGAGCAGTACTTC. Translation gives CASSIGTAVYYEQYF.

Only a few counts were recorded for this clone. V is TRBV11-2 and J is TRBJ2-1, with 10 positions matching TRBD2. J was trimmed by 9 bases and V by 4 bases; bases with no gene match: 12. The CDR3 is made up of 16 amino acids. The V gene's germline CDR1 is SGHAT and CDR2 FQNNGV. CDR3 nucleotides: TGTGCCAGCAGCTCCGGGAGCGGGGGGGCCTTGATTGAGCAGTTCTTC. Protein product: CASSSGSGGALIEQFF.

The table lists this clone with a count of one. DNA of the CDR3: TGTGCCAGCAGCTCCACGCGGGAGCAGTACTTC. It yields the protein CASSSTREQYF. V is TRBV11-3 and J is TRBJ2-7; the D is unclear. Germline CDR1 reads SGHNT; CDR2 reads YENEEA. Between the trimmed V and J ends, which lost 4 bases and 7 bases, there was a span of 8 bases. The CDR3 covers 11 residues.

This chain's CDR3 is CASSRTSTDTQYF. DNA for the CDR3: TGTGCCAGCAGCAGGACTAGCACAGATACGCAGTATTTT. This chain joins TRBV11-2 and TRBJ2-3; TRBD2 might be the D (5 bases). Between the trimmed V and J ends, which lost 5 bases and 0 bases, there was a span of 6 bases. The CDR3 contains 13 residues. CDR1 SGHAT and CDR2 FQNNGV come from the germline V gene.

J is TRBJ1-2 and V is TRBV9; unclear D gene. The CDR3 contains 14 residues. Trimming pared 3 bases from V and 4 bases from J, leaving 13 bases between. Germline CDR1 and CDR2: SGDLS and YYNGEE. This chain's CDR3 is CASSGLEGSYGYTF. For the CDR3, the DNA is TGTGCCAGCAGCGGTCTGGAGGGTTCCTATGGCTACACCTTC. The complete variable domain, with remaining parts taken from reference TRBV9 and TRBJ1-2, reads DSGVTQTPKHLITATGQRVTLRCSPRSGDLSVYWYQQSLDQGLQFLIQYYNGEERAKGNILERFSAQQFPDLHSELNLSSLELGDSALYFCASSGLEGSYGYTFGSGTRLTVV.

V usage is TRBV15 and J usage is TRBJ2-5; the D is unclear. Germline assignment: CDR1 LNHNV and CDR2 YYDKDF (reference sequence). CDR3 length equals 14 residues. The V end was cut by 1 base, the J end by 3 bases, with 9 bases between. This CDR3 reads CATSRGSSKETQYF. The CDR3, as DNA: TGTGCCACCAGCAGAGGGTCTTCGAAAGAGACCCAGTACTTC.

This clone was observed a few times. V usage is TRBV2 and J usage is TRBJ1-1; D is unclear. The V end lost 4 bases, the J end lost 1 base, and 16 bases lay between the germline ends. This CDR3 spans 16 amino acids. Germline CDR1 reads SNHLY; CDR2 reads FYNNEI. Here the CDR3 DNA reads TGTGCCAGCAGTGCGCATCCCGACGGAAGGAACACTGAAGCTTTCTTT. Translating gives CASSAHPDGRNTEAFF.

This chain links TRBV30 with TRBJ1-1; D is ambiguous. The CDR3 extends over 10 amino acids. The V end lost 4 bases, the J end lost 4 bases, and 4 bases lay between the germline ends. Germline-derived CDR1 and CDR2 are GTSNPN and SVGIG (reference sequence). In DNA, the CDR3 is TGTGCCTGGAAACCCACTGAAGCTTTCTTT. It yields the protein CAWKPTEAFF.

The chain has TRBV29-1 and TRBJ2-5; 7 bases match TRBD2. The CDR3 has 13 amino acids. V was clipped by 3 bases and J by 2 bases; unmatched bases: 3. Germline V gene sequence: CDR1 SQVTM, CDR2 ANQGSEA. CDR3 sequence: CSVDFGGQETQYF. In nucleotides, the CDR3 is TGCAGCGTTGACTTCGGGGGGCAAGAGACCCAGTACTTC.

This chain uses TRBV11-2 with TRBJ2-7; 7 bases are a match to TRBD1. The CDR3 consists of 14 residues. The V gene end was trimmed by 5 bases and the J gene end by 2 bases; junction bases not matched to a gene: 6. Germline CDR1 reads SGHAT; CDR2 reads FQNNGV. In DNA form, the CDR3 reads TGTGCCAGCAGCCCCGGGCAGGGGGCCTACGAGCAGTACTTC. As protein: CASSPGQGAYEQYF.

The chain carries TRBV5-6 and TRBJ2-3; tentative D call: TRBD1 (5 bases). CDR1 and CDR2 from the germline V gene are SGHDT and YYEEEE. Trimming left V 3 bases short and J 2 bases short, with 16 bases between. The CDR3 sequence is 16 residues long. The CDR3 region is CASSSGHPGPTDTQYF. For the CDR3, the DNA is TGTGCCAGCAGCTCGGGCCATCCAGGGCCCACAGATACGCAGTATTTT.

The CDR3 DNA reads TGCGCCAGCAGCTTGGTAGAGGGGAATGAGCAGTTCTTC. It encodes CASSLVEGNEQFF. This chain joins TRBV5-1 and TRBJ2-1; D may be TRBD1 or TRBD2 (5 bases each). V dropped 0 bases and J dropped 7 bases, with 8 bases sitting between them. In germline, CDR1 is SGHRS, CDR2 YFSETQ. The CDR3 sequence is 13 residues long.

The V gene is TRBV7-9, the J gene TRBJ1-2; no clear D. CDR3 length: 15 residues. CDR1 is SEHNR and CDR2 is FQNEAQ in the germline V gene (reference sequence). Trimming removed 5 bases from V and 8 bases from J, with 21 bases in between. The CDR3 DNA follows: TGTGCCAGCAGCCTAGGGTCGGGTTTGCCAAGGGGCTACACCTTC. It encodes CASSLGSGLPRGYTF.

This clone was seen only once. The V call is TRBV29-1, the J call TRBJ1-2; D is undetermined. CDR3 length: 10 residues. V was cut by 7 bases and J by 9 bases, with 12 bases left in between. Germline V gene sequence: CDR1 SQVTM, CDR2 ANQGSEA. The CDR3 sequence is CSAIDESYTF. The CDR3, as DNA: TGCAGCGCTATCGACGAGAGCTACACCTTC.